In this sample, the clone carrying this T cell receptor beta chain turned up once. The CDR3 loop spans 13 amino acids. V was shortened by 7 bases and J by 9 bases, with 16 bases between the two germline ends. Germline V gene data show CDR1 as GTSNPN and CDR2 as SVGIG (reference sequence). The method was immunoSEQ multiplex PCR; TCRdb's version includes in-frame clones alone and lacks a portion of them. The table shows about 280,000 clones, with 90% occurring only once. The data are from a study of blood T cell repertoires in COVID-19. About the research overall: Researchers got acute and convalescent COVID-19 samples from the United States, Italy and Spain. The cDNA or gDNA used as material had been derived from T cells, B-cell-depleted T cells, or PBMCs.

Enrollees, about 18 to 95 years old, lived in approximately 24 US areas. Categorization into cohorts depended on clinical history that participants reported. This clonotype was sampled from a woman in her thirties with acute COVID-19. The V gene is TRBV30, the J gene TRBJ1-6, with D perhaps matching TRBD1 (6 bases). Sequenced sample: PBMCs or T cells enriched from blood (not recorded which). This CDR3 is CASGRDIVSPLHF. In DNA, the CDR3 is TGTGCCTCTGGTAGGGACATCGTTTCACCCCTCCACTTT.